One and the same sample provided the 8 T cell receptor beta chains below, sequenced in a study of a mutant IDH1 vaccine in newly diagnosed glioma. Measured with immunoSEQ multiplex PCR; TCRdb has only the in-frame clones, and not every one. The sample records 45,000 to 60,000 clones, approximately 90% being singletons. Specified time point: week 35, safety follow-up. The vaccine gave 300 ug of a 20-mer mutant IDH1 peptide subcutaneously per dose. No antigens are known for them. The sample in question was PBMCs, obtained from a glioma patient whose treatment included an IDH1 peptide vaccine. The receptor set was obtained from a woman aged 40 to 50 with glioma.

The chain recombines TRBV27 with TRBJ2-7; D is undetermined. The CDR3 length is 13 residues. The V end was cut by 5 bases, the J end by 6 bases, with 14 bases between. Germline assignment: CDR1 MNHEY and CDR2 SMNVEV (reference sequence). This CDR3 reads CASSLQRWSEQYF. The CDR3 DNA sequence: TGTGCCAGCAGTCTACAACGCTGGAGCGAGCAGTACTTC.

The V gene is TRBV5-6, the J gene TRBJ2-2; TRBD2 matches at 11 bases. Trimming removed 0 bases from V and 5 bases from J; junction bases left unmatched: 6. CDR1 is SGHDT and CDR2 is YYEEEE in the germline V gene. CDR3 length equals 17 residues. The CDR3 protein is CASSLALGLAETGELFF. Here the CDR3 DNA reads TGTGCCAGCAGCTTGGCCCTGGGACTAGCGGAAACCGGGGAGCTGTTTTTT. The variable domain in full, with the rest retrieved from reference TRBV5-6 and TRBJ2-2, is DAGVTQSPTHLIKTRGQQVTLRCSPKSGHDTVSWYQQALGQGPQFIFQYYEEEERQRGNFPDRFSGHQFPNYSSELNVNALLLGDSALYLCASSLALGLAETGELFFGEGSRLTVL.

This clone was detected once. This CDR3 is CASSQVGGPGRNYNSPLHF. The CDR3 coding sequence is TGCGCCAGCAGCCAAGTGGGAGGACCGGGGAGGAACTATAATTCACCCCTCCACTTT. The chain links TRBV4-3 to TRBJ1-6; D gene uncertain. The CDR3 spans 19 residues. The germline gives CDR1 LGHNA, CDR2 YSLEER. Trimming removed 1 base from V and 3 bases from J, with 19 bases in between.

This chain links TRBV14 with TRBJ2-1; 7 nucleotides align to TRBD2. J gave up 0 bases and V 1 base, and 12 bases lay outside the gene matches. The CDR3 contains 19 residues. Germline values: CDR1 SGHDN, CDR2 FVKESK. The DNA for the CDR3 is TGTGCCAGCAGCCAAGGCCATACCCCTAGCGGCCGCTCCTACAATGAGCAGTTCTTC. Translation gives CASSQGHTPSGRSYNEQFF.

The CDR3 spells CAGRVLATGELFF. CDR3 nucleotides: TGTGCCGGCCGGGTCCTCGCTACGGGGGAGCTGTTTTTT. The chain has TRBV11-2 and TRBJ2-2; no firm D call. Between the trimmed V and J ends, which lost 11 bases and 8 bases, there was a span of 18 bases. The CDR3 is 13 residues long. In germline, CDR1 is SGHAT, CDR2 FQNNGV. The complete variable domain, with remaining parts taken from reference TRBV11-2 and TRBJ2-2, reads EAGVAQSPRYKIIEKRQSVAFWCNPISGHATLYWYQQILGQGPKLLIQFQNNGVVDDSQLPKDRFSAERLKGVDSTLKIQPAKLEDSAVYLCAGRVLATGELFFGEGSRLTVL.

The rearrangement joins TRBV7-2 to TRBJ1-4, with a tentative D call TRBD1 (5 bases). V lost 5 bases, J lost 0 bases, and 13 bases lay in between. The CDR3 runs 16 residues. Germline V CDR1 and CDR2: SGHTA, FQGNSA. The CDR3 sequence is CASSPPGRATNEKLFF. For the CDR3, the DNA is TGTGCCAGCAGCCCCCCCGGCAGGGCAACTAATGAAAAACTGTTTTTT.

J is TRBJ2-7 and V is TRBV30; 14 bases match TRBD2. This CDR3 contains 12 residues. Trimming removed 8 bases from V and 7 bases from J; junction bases left unmatched: 4. Germline lookup yields CDR1 GTSNPN and CDR2 SVGIG (reference sequence). This chain's CDR3 is CAGGTSGSEQYF. The CDR3, as DNA: TGTGCCGGAGGGACTAGCGGGAGTGAGCAGTACTTC.

The chain has TRBV7-9 and TRBJ2-5, with 7 bases matching TRBD1. In germline, CDR1 is SEHNR, CDR2 FQNEAQ (reference sequence). The CDR3 totals 14 residues. The ends lost 4 bases at V and 2 bases at J; junction bases unmatched: 4. The CDR3 reads CASSYTGDQETQYF. The CDR3 nucleotides are TGTGCCAGCAGCTACACAGGGGATCAAGAGACCCAGTACTTC. The full variable domain, with the rest looked up from reference TRBV7-9 and TRBJ2-5, is DTGVSQNPRHKITKRGQNVTFRCDPISEHNRLYWYRQTLGQGPEFLTYFQNEAQLEKSRLLSDRFSAERPKGSFSTLEIQRTEQGDSAMYLCASSYTGDQETQYFGPGTRLLVL.